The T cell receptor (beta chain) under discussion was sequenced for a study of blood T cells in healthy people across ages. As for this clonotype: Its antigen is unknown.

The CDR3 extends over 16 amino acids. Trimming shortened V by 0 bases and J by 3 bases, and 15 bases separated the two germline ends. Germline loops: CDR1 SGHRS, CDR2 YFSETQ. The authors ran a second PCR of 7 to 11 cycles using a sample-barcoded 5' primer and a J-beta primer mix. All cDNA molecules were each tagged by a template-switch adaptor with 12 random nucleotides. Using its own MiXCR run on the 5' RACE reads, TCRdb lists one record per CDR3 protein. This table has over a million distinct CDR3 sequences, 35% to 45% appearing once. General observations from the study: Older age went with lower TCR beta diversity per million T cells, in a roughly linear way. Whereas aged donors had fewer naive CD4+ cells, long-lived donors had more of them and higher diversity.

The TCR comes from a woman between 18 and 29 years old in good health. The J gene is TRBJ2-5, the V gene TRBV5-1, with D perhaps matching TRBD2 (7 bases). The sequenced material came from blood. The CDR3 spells CASSLEVAGAKETQYF. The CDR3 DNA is TGCGCCAGCAGCTTGGAGGTCGCGGGGGCGAAAGAGACCCAGTACTTC.